The 15 T cell receptor beta chains below come from one sample, sequenced in a study of beta chain features in type 1 diabetes. The study reverse transcribed the entire isolated RNA, so it sequenced expressed TCRB transcripts. The protocol was immunoSEQ multiplex PCR, while the TCRdb copy is restricted to in-frame clones and leaves out a portion. The repertoire includes about 130,000 clones, about 9.2% of them detected once, and 0.68% sits in the top ten. Sequencing was done on a sample of central memory CD4+ T cells from blood. These receptors all come from a man younger than 35 in good health.

This clone was found many times. The rearrangement joins TRBV19 to TRBJ2-6; 9 bases are a match to TRBD1. This CDR3 comprises 15 residues. V trimming: 7 bases; J trimming: 2 bases; junction bases outside the gene matches: 3. The V gene's germline CDR1 is LNHDA and CDR2 SQIVND (reference sequence). The CDR3 loop reads CASIRQGAGANVLTF. The CDR3 DNA sequence: TGTGCCAGTATACGACAGGGGGCTGGGGCCAACGTCCTGACTTTC.

This clone was detected a few times. The chain has TRBV30 and TRBJ1-1, with a tentative D call TRBD1 (5 bases). The V gene's germline CDR1 is GTSNPN and CDR2 SVGIG (reference sequence). CDR3 length: 12 residues. Deletions cut 3 bases from V and 1 base from J, with 6 bases between. The CDR3 sequence is CAWRGGNTEAFF. The CDR3, as DNA: TGTGCCTGGAGGGGGGGGAACACTGAAGCTTTCTTT.

This chain joins TRBV19 and TRBJ2-7; tentative D call: TRBD1 (6 bases). The V gene's germline CDR1 is LNHDA and CDR2 SQIVND (reference sequence). The length of the CDR3 is 13 residues. Trimming left V 5 bases short and J 1 base short, with 9 bases between. In nucleotides, the CDR3 is TGTGCCAGTAGTGGGGGCCATTCCTACGAGCAGTACTTC. Translation gives CASSGGHSYEQYF.

The table lists this clone with a few counts. The chain combines TRBV27 with TRBJ2-7; D might be TRBD2 (5 bases). V shed 0 bases and J shed 7 bases, with 16 bases lying between them. CDR3 size: 15 residues. Germline V lookup: CDR1 MNHEY, CDR2 SMNVEV (reference sequence). The DNA for the CDR3 is TGTGCCAGCAGTTTATCAGCGGCGGCGTATTTAGAGCAGTACTTC. The encoded protein is CASSLSAAAYLEQYF.

This clone was counted only a few times. The rearrangement uses TRBV4-3 and TRBJ2-5; 15 bases line up with TRBD2. After removal of 4 bases from V and 0 bases from J, the junction contained 3 bases not matched to a gene. Looked up from germline, CDR1 is LGHNA and CDR2 is YSLEER. CDR3 length: 17 amino acids. CDR3 DNA sequence: TGCGCCAGCAGCCCCGGACTAGCGGGGGGGTACCAAGAGACCCAGTACTTC. Translating it yields CASSPGLAGGYQETQYF.

The chain carries TRBV5-1 and TRBJ1-5; D gene uncertain. The V gene lost 3 bases and the J gene lost 0 bases, with 10 bases spanning the gap. Germline-derived CDR1 and CDR2 are SGHRS and YFSETQ. CDR3 length: 15 amino acids. The CDR3 DNA reads as TGCGCCAGCAGCTGGGCCGGGGATAGCAATCAGCCCCAGCATTTT. This encodes CASSWAGDSNQPQHF.

This clone came up a few times. The chain has TRBV9 and TRBJ2-3; 9 positions agree with TRBD2. Per the germline V gene, CDR1 is SGDLS and CDR2 is YYNGEE. V was clipped by 0 bases and J by 1 base; unmatched bases: 12. There are 19 residues in the CDR3. CDR3 sequence reads: CASSVATRASGECTDTQYF. CDR3 DNA: TGTGCCAGCAGCGTAGCTACTCGGGCTAGCGGGGAGTGCACAGATACGCAGTATTTT.

The CDR3 protein is CASSLDLVPADTQYF. The CDR3 DNA sequence: TGTGCCAGCAGCTTAGATCTCGTCCCAGCAGATACGCAGTATTTT. The chain couples TRBV7-6 to TRBJ2-3; no reliable D call. This CDR3 contains 15 residues. Germline V gene sequence: CDR1 SGHVS, CDR2 FNYEAQ. V lost 1 base to trimming and J lost 4 bases, with 12 bases between them.

The V gene is TRBV19, the J gene TRBJ2-5, with 11 nucleotides matching TRBD2. CDR1 and CDR2 from the germline V gene are LNHDA and SQIVND (reference sequence). The J segment lost 2 bases and the V segment lost 5 bases, leaving 4 bases of the junction unmatched. The CDR3 covers 15 residues. In nucleotides, the CDR3 is TGTGCCAGTAGTGTAATAGCGGGGGGGCAAGAGACCCAGTACTTC. Its protein product is CASSVIAGGQETQYF.

The chain links TRBV30 to TRBJ1-2; D gene uncertain. CDR1 is GTSNPN and CDR2 is SVGIG in the germline V gene (reference sequence). CDR3 size: 12 residues. V gave up 1 base and J gave up 4 bases, with 7 bases separating them. The CDR3 spells CAWSGNGYGYTF. The CDR3 DNA reads as TGTGCCTGGAGTGGTAACGGCTATGGCTACACCTTC.

This clone was seen more than once but under ten times. The chain links TRBV4-3 to TRBJ2-3; 11 bases are shared with TRBD2. Per germline, CDR1 LGHNA and CDR2 YSLEER. There are 17 residues in the CDR3. V trimming: 4 bases; J trimming: 4 bases; junction bases outside the gene matches: 10. Here the CDR3 reads CASSRRLAGTRSDTQYF. The CDR3, as DNA: TGCGCCAGCAGCCGACGACTAGCGGGAACTCGGTCAGATACGCAGTATTTT.

This clone was seen only a few times. This chain uses TRBV7-2 with TRBJ1-2, with 8 bases aligning to TRBD1. Germline-derived CDR1 and CDR2 are SGHTA and FQGNSA. The trim removed 3 bases at V and 8 bases at J, leaving 5 bases unmatched. The CDR3 is 13 residues long. CDR3 coding DNA: TGTGCCAGCAGCTTTCAGGGGGCTCGGGGCTACACCTTC. It translates to CASSFQGARGYTF.

Ten or more counts support this clone. This chain links TRBV4-3 with TRBJ1-1; the match to TRBD1 covers 8 bases. The CDR3 sequence is 16 residues long. V lost 6 bases to trimming and J lost 0 bases; unmatched junction nucleotides: 9. Germline V gene lookup returns CDR1 LGHNA and CDR2 YSLEER. CDR3 amino acids: CASRSGQGKVNTEAFF. CDR3 nucleotide sequence: TGCGCCAGCAGAAGCGGACAGGGTAAAGTGAACACTGAAGCTTTCTTT.

This clone was seen only a few times. The chain is built from TRBV7-9 and TRBJ2-3; weak D call: TRBD2 (5 bases). Between the trimmed V and J ends, which lost 4 bases and 4 bases, there was a span of 12 bases. Per germline, CDR1 SEHNR and CDR2 FQNEAQ (reference sequence). CDR3 length equals 14 residues. CDR3: CASSSIRGPDTQYF. CDR3 bases: TGTGCCAGCAGCTCAATCAGAGGGCCAGATACGCAGTATTTT.

The sample holds many counts of this clone. The rearrangement links TRBV14 to TRBJ2-1; 8 bases map to TRBD2. The CDR3 has 13 amino acids. Germline V gives CDR1 SGHDN, CDR2 FVKESK. Germline trimming cut 7 bases from V and 4 bases from J; bases unmatched to any gene: 3. The CDR3 is CASKRGPYNEQFF. CDR3 bases: TGTGCCAGCAAGCGGGGGCCGTACAATGAGCAGTTCTTC.